The 14 T cell receptor beta chains listed next were all sequenced from one sample in a study of blood T cell repertoires in COVID-19. The assay was immunoSEQ multiplex PCR, and TCRdb's table has in-frame clones only and misses some. The table includes hundreds of thousands of clones, just under 90% detected once. Source material: peripheral blood. These receptors were collected from a woman aged 18-29 years with acute or convalescent COVID-19.

The chain couples TRBV7-8 to TRBJ2-4; D gene uncertain. CDR1 is SGHVS and CDR2 is FQNEAQ in the germline V gene. The CDR3 has 11 amino acids. Deletions cut 5 bases from V and 8 bases from J, with 7 bases between. The CDR3 region has the DNA TGTGCCAGCAGCCTTCGAGACATTCAGTACTTC. Its protein is CASSLRDIQYF.

V and J are TRBV7-2 and TRBJ1-6; no reliable D call. Per the germline V gene, CDR1 is SGHTA and CDR2 is FQGNSA. V was cut by 4 bases and J by 9 bases, with 16 bases left in between. The CDR3 spans 15 residues. The CDR3 sequence: CASSSVQHISSPLHF. CDR3 DNA sequence: TGTGCCAGCAGCTCTGTACAGCATATTAGTTCACCCCTCCACTTT.

This clone was counted once. In DNA form, the CDR3 reads TGTGCCAGCAGCTCTGGGGACGGCAGGGGTTCACCCCTCCACTTT. It encodes CASSSGDGRGSPLHF. V is TRBV7-9 and J is TRBJ1-6; perhaps TRBD1 as D (6 bases). The V end lost 4 bases, the J end lost 9 bases, and 16 bases lay between the germline ends. CDR3 length equals 15 residues. Germline V gene sequence: CDR1 SEHNR, CDR2 FQNEAQ (reference sequence). Filled out from reference TRBV7-9 and TRBJ1-6, the complete variable domain reads DTGVSQNPRHKITKRGQNVTFRCDPISEHNRLYWYRQTLGQGPEFLTYFQNEAQLEKSRLLSDRFSAERPKGSFSTLEIQRTEQGDSAMYLCASSSGDGRGSPLHFGNGTRLTVT.

The chain carries TRBV9 and TRBJ1-2; no clear D. Germline values: CDR1 SGDLS, CDR2 YYNGEE. The germline V and J ends were trimmed by 0 bases and 2 bases, with 11 bases remaining between them. The CDR3 is 15 residues long. CDR3 nucleotide sequence: TGTGCCAGCAGCGTAGGGTCAGCGATGAACTATGGCTACACCTTC. Translation: CASSVGSAMNYGYTF.

This clone has more than one count but fewer than ten. The chain is built from TRBV30 and TRBJ1-5; 8 nucleotides match TRBD1. Germline V gene lookup returns CDR1 GTSNPN and CDR2 SVGIG (reference sequence). The CDR3 loop spans 16 amino acids. The junction had 8 bases not matched to a gene; V was cut back by 2 bases and J by 2 bases. The CDR3 is CAWSTSGGAGNQPQHF. CDR3 sequence (DNA): TGTGCCTGGAGTACTTCAGGGGGCGCGGGCAATCAGCCCCAGCATTTT.

This rearrangement joins TRBV10-2 to TRBJ2-5, with 9 positions matching TRBD2. The length of the CDR3 is 15 residues. From germline, CDR1 is WSHSY and CDR2 SAAADI. The V segment lost 3 bases and the J segment 2 bases; nucleotides outside the gene matches: 4. For the CDR3, the DNA is TGCGCCAGCAGTGACGCGGGGGGGCCGCAAGAGACCCAGTACTTC. Its protein is CASSDAGGPQETQYF.

The chain links TRBV20-1 to TRBJ2-7; weak D call: TRBD1 (5 bases). The CDR3 totals 14 residues. Germline-derived CDR1 and CDR2 are DFQATT and SNEGSKA (reference sequence). V shed 3 bases and J shed 0 bases, with 12 bases lying between them. The CDR3 DNA follows: TGCAGTGCTAGTGTGGGGCCCCCCTCCTACGAGCAGTACTTC. It yields the protein CSASVGPPSYEQYF.

The J gene is TRBJ2-7, the V gene TRBV5-1; 8 bases map to TRBD2. The CDR3 is 17 amino acids. Germline CDR1 reads SGHRS; CDR2 reads YFSETQ. Trimming removed 0 bases from V and 11 bases from J; junction bases left unmatched: 19. This CDR3 reads CASSLAKRGGGPTSEYF. CDR3 sequence (DNA): TGCGCCAGCAGCTTGGCAAAAAGAGGCGGGGGGCCCACCAGCGAGTACTTC.

The gene calls are TRBV6-6 and TRBJ2-5; tentative D call: TRBD1 (6 bases). Germline-derived CDR1 and CDR2 are MNHNY and SVGAGI (reference sequence). The CDR3 spans 15 residues. Trimming shortened V by 6 bases and J by 5 bases, and 19 bases separated the two germline ends. The CDR3 coding sequence is TGTGCCAGCAGATCGGACAGACAGTTACTGGAGACCCAGTACTTC. This gives the protein CASRSDRQLLETQYF.

This clone was observed once. V usage is TRBV5-1 and J usage is TRBJ1-2, with 7 nucleotides matching TRBD1. Germline V gene data show CDR1 as SGHRS and CDR2 as YFSETQ. There are 15 residues in the CDR3. V shed 5 bases and J 4 bases; nucleotides not matched to a gene: 11. The CDR3, as DNA: TGCGCCAGCAGTCGTACCGGGACAGAGGCCTATGGCTACACCTTC. Translation: CASSRTGTEAYGYTF.

The chain joins TRBV30 to TRBJ1-5; D is possibly TRBD1 (6 bases). This CDR3 has 13 amino acids. Trimming shortened V by 8 bases and J by 3 bases, and 14 bases separated the two germline ends. Germline V gene sequence: CDR1 GTSNPN, CDR2 SVGIG (reference sequence). The DNA for the CDR3 is TGTGCCCTCCGCAGGGGCCCCAATCAGCCCCAGCATTTT. This codes for CALRRGPNQPQHF.

This chain links TRBV7-9 with TRBJ1-2; 7 nucleotides match TRBD1. There are 14 residues in the CDR3. The V and J ends lost 2 bases and 3 bases, in that order; junction bases with no gene match: 3. Germline-derived CDR1 and CDR2 are SEHNR and FQNEAQ (reference sequence). CDR3 sequence (DNA): TGTGCCAGCAGCTTACGACAGGGCGACTATGGCTACACCTTC. Translating it yields CASSLRQGDYGYTF.

The rearrangement joins TRBV5-6 to TRBJ1-2, with a tentative D call TRBD1 (5 bases). The CDR3 runs 14 residues. Germline loops: CDR1 SGHDT, CDR2 YYEEEE. The V end was cut by 0 bases, the J end by 1 base, with 7 bases between. The CDR3 nucleotides read TGTGCCAGCAGCTTGGAAGGGGTTAACTATGGCTACACCTTC. Residues: CASSLEGVNYGYTF.

This rearrangement joins TRBV6-2 or TRBV6-3 to TRBJ2-1; unclear D gene. V was shortened by 0 bases and J by 0 bases, with 12 bases between the two germline ends. The CDR3 totals 17 residues. CDR1 and CDR2 from the germline V gene are MNHEY and SVGEGT. The CDR3 loop reads CASSYSAILLSYNEQFF. CDR3 bases: TGTGCCAGCAGTTACTCCGCCATCTTACTCTCCTACAATGAGCAGTTCTTC.